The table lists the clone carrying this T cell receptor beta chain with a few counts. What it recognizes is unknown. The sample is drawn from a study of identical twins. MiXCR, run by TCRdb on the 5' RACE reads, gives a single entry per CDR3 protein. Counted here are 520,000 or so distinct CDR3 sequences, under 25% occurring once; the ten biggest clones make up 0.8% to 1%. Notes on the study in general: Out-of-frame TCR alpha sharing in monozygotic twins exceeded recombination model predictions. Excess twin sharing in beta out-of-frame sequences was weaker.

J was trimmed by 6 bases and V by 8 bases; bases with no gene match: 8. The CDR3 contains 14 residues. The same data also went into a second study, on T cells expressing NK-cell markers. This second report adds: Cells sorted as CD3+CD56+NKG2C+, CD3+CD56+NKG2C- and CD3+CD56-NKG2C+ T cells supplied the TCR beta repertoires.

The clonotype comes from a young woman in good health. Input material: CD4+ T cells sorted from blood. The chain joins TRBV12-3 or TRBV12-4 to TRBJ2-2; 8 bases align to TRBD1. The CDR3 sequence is CASRGTGNPGELFF. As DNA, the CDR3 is TGTGCCAGCCGTGGGACAGGAAACCCCGGGGAGCTGTTTTTT.